This T cell receptor (beta chain) was captured in a study of radiotherapy plus CTLA-4 blockade in lung cancer. Overall study: Patients showed objective responses in 18% of cases and disease control in 31%.

TCRdb keeps only in-frame clones here, not all; method: immunoSEQ multiplex PCR. Of about 73,000 clones in the sample, 87% were seen once. The TCR originated in a human donor with non-small cell lung cancer that progressed on radiotherapy plus ipilimumab. This material consisted of peripheral blood, taken from a patient treated with radiotherapy plus ipilimumab.

The CDR3: CSASWGSDTQYF. The CDR3 DNA is TGCAGCGCCAGTTGGGGATCAGATACGCAGTATTTT. The chain employs TRBV29-1 and TRBJ2-3, with unresolved D. CDR3 length equals 12 residues. In germline, CDR1 is SQVTM, CDR2 ANQGSEA. V was cut by 7 bases and J by 4 bases, with 12 bases left in between.